The source of this TCR beta chain is a study of cytomegalovirus exposure and HLA in healthy donors (dated by TCRdb to the late 2010s). With respect to the entire study: An earlier analysis of fewer than 750 of the donors reported about 300 Gb of sequence data and 100 million to 120 million unique TCR beta sequences obtained from 150 million to 200 million T cells. The aim of the study was to test whether cataloging public T cell receptors could identify signatures of past pathogen exposure. Four to six DR-DQ haplotypes were handled as single units for association and clustering, since linkage in the cohort was strong. Approximately 300 gigabases of sequencing data and around 80 million unique TCR sequences made up an early release that covered approximately 650 HLA-typed donors. Donor age, sex, ethnicity and CMV serostatus were compiled alongside the repertoire data. Every discovery cohort repertoire had been produced on one sequencing platform. The study combined high-throughput TCR immunosequencing, statistical association of individual TCRs with disease status, and machine learning to predict cytomegalovirus infection status. The later analysis used no new phenotypic data to find candidate immune exposures, relying instead on TCR beta sequences and their occurrence across donors. To decide whether each TCR beta V gene segment behaved as functional or pseudogenic, an earlier analysis of 587 of the donors relied on high-throughput TCR beta sequencing. The study profiled the T cell repertoires of under 850 subjects by immunosequencing and related them to cytomegalovirus serostatus. A later genetic analysis used genome-wide SNP genotypes for 398 of the 666 donors, treating that subset as a discovery cohort. Besides the first cohort of 550 to 750 subjects, a separate validation cohort made up of over 100 different subjects was used. Both class I and class II loci were covered by HLA typing, at four-digit resolution. Across 398 genotyped donors of the cohort, an average of approximately 220,000 unique TCR beta nucleotide sequences per donor were sequenced, and roughly 18% of those sequences were non-productive. The number of donors typed differed by locus, with roughly 629-640 for A, B, C, DRB1 and DQB1, roughly 520 for DQA1, approximately 580 for DPA1, and 400 to 490 for DPB1. The genetic ancestry cluster associated with self-reported Caucasian donors included about 81% of the roughly 400 genotyped donors. In a later analysis, previously published TCR beta repertoires from 666 donors were re-analyzed and high-resolution HLA genotyping was added so that TCR occurrence patterns could be studied. The paper as a whole reports these results and caveats: Strong co-occurrence of HLA alleles, especially DR and DQ, made assigning TCR associations to individual alleles difficult. Only TCR beta chains were sequenced in this cohort, and the absence of alpha or paired-chain data limited detectable features. Some IMGT-functional V segments, including TRBV6-2 and TRBV6-3, could not be distinguished by the 87-base-pair reads and were therefore excluded. Most TCR sequences were observed very rarely across donors, whereas some public TCRs were present in many individuals. In a later analysis, most CMV-associated TCR beta chains were found to appear HLA-restricted, with HLA associations seemingly driven largely by CMV exposure. According to a later analysis, parvovirus B19, influenza, CMV and Epstein-Barr virus appeared linked to several top co-occurrence clusters. Cytomegalovirus status was reported to be diagnosed by the classifier with high specificity and sensitivity in both the original and validation cohorts. Because some donors lacked HLA typing at each locus, the association tests relied only on the typed subset. According to a later genetic analysis, donors in an Asian-associated ancestry cluster had fewer N-insertions in productive TCRs than the approximately 710-donor mean. An earlier analysis of approximately 540 of the donors showed that most TCR beta V segments appeared in productive rearrangements either about 87% or about 30% of the time, which broadly matched IMGT annotations. An association between a missense DCLRE1C variant and V-gene and J-gene trimming of TCR beta chains was found in a later genetic analysis and replicated in an independent cohort. Linkage disequilibrium might explain the correlated functional status among segregating V segments, but an unknown experimental factor could not be ruled out. A later analysis associated about 17,000 TCR beta sequences with specific HLA alleles at a false discovery rate of 0.05. The sequencing pipeline was judged likely to have produced a cluster of highly shared sequence variants as a technical artifact. A total of 164 TCR beta chains were listed by the study as associated with cytomegalovirus. A further reported finding was that TCR beta sequences accurately predicted the HLA-A and HLA-B alleles for most subjects in the first cohort. Roughly uniform sequencing depth across donors was assumed in presence/absence analyses, although this assumption may not hold. Roughly 15 rarely observed V segments, including chromosome 9 orphons, were excluded from the earlier analysis of several hundred of the donors because counts were too low. A few of the identified cytomegalovirus-associated TCR beta chains were confirmed in vitro to be specific for cytomegalovirus antigens. According to the authors, the approach could potentially be generalized to other disease states and immunological phenotypes. CMV serostatus was the only immune exposure information available for the cohort. In a later analysis, the rate of TCR association differed among HLA loci, with DRB1 alleles having the most associated TCRs and HLA-C alleles having the fewest. Compared with equally common non-associated chains, HLA-associated TCR beta chains in a later analysis were more clonally expanded and had lower generation probabilities.

From the germline V gene, CDR1 is SGDLS and CDR2 is YYNGEE. Unmatched junction bases come to 5, with V trimmed by 2 bases and J by 7 bases. From the cysteine through the phenylalanine, the CDR3 covers 14 amino acids. Only the CDR3 portion is preserved as DNA: 42 bases, with reading frame beginning at the first base. The cohort consisted of more than 650 healthy bone marrow donors. Cohort members were all nominally healthy when sampled, although unrecorded immune exposures were likely present. The donor was CMV seronegative and belonged to the group of around 400 seronegative cohort members. A peripheral blood sample was collected from each donor, and TCR beta sequencing was performed on peripheral blood mononuclear cells. Genomic DNA extraction from the blood cell samples was performed with the Qiagen DNeasy Blood Extraction Kit. Receptors were amplified or captured by the immunoSEQ multiplex PCR assay. A mixture of 60 forward primers for TCR Vbeta segments and 13 reverse primers for TCR Jbeta segments was used in the multiplex PCR. Amplification of the CDR3 region of rearranged TCR beta genes was performed with a multiplex PCR assay on genomic DNA. Amplified TCR beta libraries were sequenced as 87-base-pair reads on the Illumina HiSeq System. As for the original processing: A later analysis tallied tens of millions of unique TCR beta chains across the 650 to 750 repertoires, and some 12 million of those chains were shared by two or more donors. Raw reads were error-corrected and collapsed into unique sequences by a nearest-neighbor algorithm in which closely related sequences were merged to remove PCR and sequencing errors. CDR3 sequences were aligned to IMGT reference sequences to assign V, D and J gene segments. For a sequence to be retained, at least a six-nucleotide match to both a V gene segment and a J gene segment was required. A rearrangement counted as productive if the CDR3 had no stop codons and remained in frame with V and J, and every other rearrangement counted as non-productive. CDR3 was defined according to IMGT convention as the region running from the second conserved V-encoded cysteine to the conserved J-encoded phenylalanine. The earlier analysis of a few hundred of the donors excluded sequences that lacked an unambiguous match to a single V gene segment. In an earlier analysis of 587 of the donors, a V segment was called functional when productive rearrangements were above 56.7%, and segregating when the standard deviation between donors exceeded 5%. A statistical classification framework was built for diagnosing cytomegalovirus status from the catalog of TCR beta chain sequences. A later analysis assigned V and J genes by comparing TCR nucleotide sequences with IMGT/GENE-DB human TR gene sequences. Using the TCRdist pipeline, a later analysis assigned CDR3 sequences along with most-parsimonious VDJ recombination scenarios. A later analysis defined each TCR beta chain by its CDR3 amino acid sequence plus V-gene family, and excluded reads lacking a unique V-gene family. As a way to deal with suspected cross-contamination and a sequencing artifact, a later analysis dropped roughly 600 nucleotide sequences that were highly shared and had low generation probability. For each public chain, a later analysis derived a clonal expansion index from normalized ranks of inferred template counts within each repertoire. In a later analysis, generation probabilities were computed using a VDJ recombination model fitted to out-of-frame rearrangements, and the results were checked against IGoR. In a later analysis, TCR-TCR, TCR-HLA and TCR-CMV co-occurrence was scored with hypergeometric tests, and a repertoire-size bias correction was applied to TCR pairs. To estimate false discovery rates, a later analysis permuted the HLA or CMV assignments 20 times. In a later analysis, co-occurring TCRs were grouped with DBSCAN, and TCRdist sequence similarity was added when clustering was performed within HLA-allele-positive subsets. Repertoires with fewer than 30,000 or more than 120,000 public chains, plus five repertoires with anomalous nucleotide sharing, were excluded from co-occurrence clustering. TCRdb obtained this table from immuneACCESS and retained in-frame rearrangements with V and J assigned. These tables miss some clones; where compared with another copy, unresolved V genes account for less than half of the shortfall, and the remainder is unexplained. V, J and clone size are those of that table, while D and trimming were read from the DNA. The sample data list approximately 200,000 clones, and roughly 80% of these were observed just once. About 14% of the sample lies in the top ten.

This clone was observed once. Its antigen is currently not known. There are no base qualities to consult, and no much larger clone falls within one base. This receptor chain uses TRBV9 and TRBJ2-2, and 7 junctional nucleotides match TRBD1. The sample comprised PBMCs. This clonotype was sampled from a man aged 35-49 years in good health and CMV-seronegative. The nucleotide sequence reads TGTGCCAGCAGCGTTGACAGGGTGAGCGGGGAGCTGTTTTTT. This encodes CASSVDRVSGELFF.